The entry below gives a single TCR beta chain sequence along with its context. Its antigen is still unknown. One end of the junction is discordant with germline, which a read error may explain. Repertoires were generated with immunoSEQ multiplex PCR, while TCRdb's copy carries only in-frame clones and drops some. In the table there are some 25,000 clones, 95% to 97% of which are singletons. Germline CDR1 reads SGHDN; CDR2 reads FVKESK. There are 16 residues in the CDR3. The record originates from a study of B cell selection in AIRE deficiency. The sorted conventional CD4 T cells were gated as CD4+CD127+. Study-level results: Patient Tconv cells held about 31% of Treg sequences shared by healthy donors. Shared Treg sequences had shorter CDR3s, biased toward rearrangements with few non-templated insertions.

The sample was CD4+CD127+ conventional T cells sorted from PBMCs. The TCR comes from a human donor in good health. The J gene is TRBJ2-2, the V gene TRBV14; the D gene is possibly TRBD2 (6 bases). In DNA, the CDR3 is TGTGCCAGCAGCCAAGATCTTGGCGGGGCCACCAGGGAGCTGTTTTTT. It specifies CASSQDLGGATRELFF.